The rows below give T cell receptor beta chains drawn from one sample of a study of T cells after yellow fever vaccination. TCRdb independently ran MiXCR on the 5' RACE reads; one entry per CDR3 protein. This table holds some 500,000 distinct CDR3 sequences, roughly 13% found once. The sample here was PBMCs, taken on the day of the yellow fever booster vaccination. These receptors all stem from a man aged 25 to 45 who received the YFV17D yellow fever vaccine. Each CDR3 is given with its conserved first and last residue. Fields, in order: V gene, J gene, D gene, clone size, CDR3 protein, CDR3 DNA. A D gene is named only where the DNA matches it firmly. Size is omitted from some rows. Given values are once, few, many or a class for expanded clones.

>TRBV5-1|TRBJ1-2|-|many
CASSLEPGNYGYTF
TGCGCCAGCAGCTTGGAACCGGGAAACTATGGCTACACCTTC
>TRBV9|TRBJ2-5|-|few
CASSVSNQETQYF
TGTGCCAGCAGCGTATCAAACCAAGAGACCCAGTACTTC
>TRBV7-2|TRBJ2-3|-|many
CASSPLVGTQYF
TGTGCCAGCAGCCCCCTGGTGGGTACGCAGTATTTT
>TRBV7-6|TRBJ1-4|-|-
CASSLFNEKLFF
TGTGCCAGCAGCTTATTTAACGAAAAACTGTTTTTT
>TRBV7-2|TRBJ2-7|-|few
CASSSEHYEQYF
TGTGCCAGCAGTTCCGAGCACTACGAGCAGTACTTC
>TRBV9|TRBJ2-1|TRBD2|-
CASSVYVAGGGSEQFF
TGTGCCAGCAGCGTGTACGTAGCGGGAGGCGGGAGTGAGCAGTTCTTC
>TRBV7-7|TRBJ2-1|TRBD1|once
CASSSGTGEWGEQFF
TGTGCCAGCAGTTCCGGGACAGGGGAGTGGGGCGAGCAGTTCTTC
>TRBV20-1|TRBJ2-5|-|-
CSASLREETQYF
TGCAGTGCTAGTTTAAGGGAAGAGACCCAGTACTTC
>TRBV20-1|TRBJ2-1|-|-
CSARSPIADSYNEQFF
TGCAGTGCTAGGTCCCCCATAGCGGACTCCTACAATGAGCAGTTCTTC
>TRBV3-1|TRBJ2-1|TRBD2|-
CASSQGVLAGTEQFF
TGTGCCAGCAGCCAAGGAGTCCTAGCGGGAACTGAGCAGTTCTTC
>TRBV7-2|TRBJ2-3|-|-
CASSQATWSLSDTQYF
TGTGCCAGCAGCCAGGCTACCTGGAGCTTATCCGATACGCAGTATTTT
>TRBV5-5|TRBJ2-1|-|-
CASSLHEGHEQFF
TGTGCCAGCAGCTTGCATGAGGGACATGAGCAGTTCTTC
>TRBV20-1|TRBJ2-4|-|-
CSARHQNIQYF
TGCAGTGCTCGACACCAAAACATTCAGTACTTC
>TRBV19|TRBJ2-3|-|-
CASSALGYTQYF
TGTGCCAGTAGTGCTTTAGGGTATACGCAGTATTTT
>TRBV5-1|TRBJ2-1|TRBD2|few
CASELAGSSYNEQFF
TGCGCCAGCGAACTAGCGGGTAGCTCCTACAATGAGCAGTTCTTC
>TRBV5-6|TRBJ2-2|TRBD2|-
CASRSRGVGTGELFF
TGTGCCAGCAGATCCCGGGGGGTTGGCACCGGGGAGCTGTTTTTT
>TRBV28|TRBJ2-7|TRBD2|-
CASSILAGGPYEQYF
TGTGCCAGCAGTATACTAGCGGGAGGGCCGTACGAGCAGTACTTC
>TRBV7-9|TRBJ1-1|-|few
CASTVILEDTEAFF
TGTGCCAGCACCGTCATTCTGGAGGACACTGAAGCTTTCTTT
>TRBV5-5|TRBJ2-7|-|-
CASTLRRVTYEQYF
TGTGCCAGCACCCTGAGGCGGGTAACCTACGAGCAGTACTTC